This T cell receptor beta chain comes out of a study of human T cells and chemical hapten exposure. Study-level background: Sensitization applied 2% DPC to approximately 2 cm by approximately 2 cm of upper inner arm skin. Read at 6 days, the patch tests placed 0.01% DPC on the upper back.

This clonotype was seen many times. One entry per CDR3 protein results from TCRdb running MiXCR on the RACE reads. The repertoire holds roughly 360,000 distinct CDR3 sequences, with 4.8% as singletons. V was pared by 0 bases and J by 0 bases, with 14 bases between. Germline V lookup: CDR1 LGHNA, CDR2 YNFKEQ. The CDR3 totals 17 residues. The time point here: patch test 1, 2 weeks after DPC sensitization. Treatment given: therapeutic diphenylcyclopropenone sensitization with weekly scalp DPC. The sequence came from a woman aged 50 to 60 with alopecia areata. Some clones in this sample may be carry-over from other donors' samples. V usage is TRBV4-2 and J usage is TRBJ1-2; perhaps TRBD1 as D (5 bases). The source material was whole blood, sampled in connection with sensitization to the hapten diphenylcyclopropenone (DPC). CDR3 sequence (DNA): TGTGCCAGCAGCCAAGATGTCAGGGCTACGACTAACTATGGCTACACCTTC. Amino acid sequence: CASSQDVRATTNYGYTF.